Listed below are T cell receptor beta chains from one sample, sequenced in a study of T-cell reconstitution after alpha-beta-depleted transplantation in children. One entry per CDR3 protein, called by TCRdb with MiXCR from the PCR reads. The table lists about 300,000 distinct CDR3 sequences, roughly a tenth of them singletons. This material consisted of PBMCs, taken before TCRalphabeta/CD19-depleted stem cell transplant. These receptors originate from a boy under two years old with acute myeloid leukemia, due to receive a stem cell transplant. Both conserved end residues are trimmed from each CDR3. Each record gives: J gene, V gene, CDR3 protein.

J: TRBJ2-5; V: TRBV24-1; CDR3: ATSDPGQGSLAGVETQY
J: TRBJ2-6; V: TRBV29-1; CDR3: SVWGYSGANVLT
J: TRBJ2-7; V: TRBV20-1; CDR3: STGPQYEQY
J: TRBJ1-2; V: TRBV5-4; CDR3: ASSLRDRGAGYGYT
J: TRBJ2-7; V: TRBV7-9; CDR3: ASGDKGRYEQY
J: TRBJ2-5; V: TRBV5-1; CDR3: ASSRRSGTQETQY
J: TRBJ1-1; V: TRBV2; CDR3: ASLQLGKAF
J: TRBJ2-1; V: TRBV11-2; CDR3: ASRDKDFNEQF
J: TRBJ2-5; V: TRBV28; CDR3: ASSTTSGGRETQY
J: TRBJ2-3; V: TRBV5-4; CDR3: ASSLVLAPLYRDSQRTDTQY
J: TRBJ2-2; V: TRBV6-5; CDR3: ASSYDTGVSFGELF
J: TRBJ2-5; V: TRBV5-5; CDR3: ASSPGTGDETQY
J: TRBJ1-2; V: TRBV29-1; CDR3: SVKPLTGDYGYT
J: TRBJ2-3; V: TRBV7-9; CDR3: ASSPYTHTQY
J: TRBJ2-7; V: TRBV6-5; CDR3: ASSYRGRSAYEQY
J: TRBJ1-6; V: TRBV10-3; CDR3: AISEDYNSPLH
J: TRBJ1-4; V: TRBV5-1; CDR3: ASSLGRVREKLF
J: TRBJ1-5; V: TRBV12-3/TRBV12-4; CDR3: ASSLGDTNQPQH
J: TRBJ2-5; V: TRBV20-1; CDR3: SAVRSGGWGETQY
J: TRBJ2-4; V: TRBV11-2; CDR3: ASSLKSRILAKNIQY
J: TRBJ2-1; V: TRBV5-1; CDR3: ASSLILAGALDEQF
J: TRBJ2-1; V: TRBV4-3; CDR3: ASSQDRTGTLNEQF
J: TRBJ1-1; V: TRBV7-3; CDR3: ASSLSAEMNTEAF
J: TRBJ2-5; V: TRBV7-8; CDR3: ASSSNGWGPGETQY
J: TRBJ1-3; V: TRBV6-5; CDR3: ASSYEAGGARRNTIY
J: TRBJ2-1; V: TRBV25-1; CDR3: ASSFRDRAYNEQF
J: TRBJ2-5; V: TRBV15; CDR3: ATSRAWVQETQY
J: TRBJ2-1; V: TRBV6-5; CDR3: ASSSGFFREQF